These T cell receptor beta chains were read from a single sample in a study of T cells after yellow fever vaccination. TCRdb itself ran the 5' RACE reads through MiXCR, one entry per CDR3 protein. The top ten hold around 3.2% of the sample, which has a few hundred thousand distinct CDR3 sequences, roughly 3% seen once. Sequencing used CD4+ T cells sorted from PBMCs, obtained 10 days after the yellow fever booster vaccination. The receptor source for this set is a man between 18 and 35 years old who received the YFV17D yellow fever vaccine. Each CDR3 is given with its conserved first and last residue. The D gene is left open where the match is weak. Clone size, where shown, is once, few, many, or a class for clones that have expanded.

j_call cdr3_length clone_size d_call v_call cdr3_aa cdr3_nt
TRBJ2-3 12 many . TRBV29-1 CSGSAWVDTQYF TGCAGCGGCTCAGCTTGGGTAGATACGCAGTATTTT
TRBJ2-1 15 many TRBD2 TRBV28 CASSSVRGGRIEQFF TGTGCCAGCAGTAGTGTACGGGGGGGCCGAATTGAGCAGTTCTTC
TRBJ1-4 15 few . TRBV6-6 CASRGRDLGREKLFF TGTGCCAGCAGGGGGAGGGACTTAGGCAGGGAAAAACTGTTTTTT
TRBJ2-1 15 many . TRBV9 CASSSLALRGNEQFF TGTGCCAGCAGCTCACTTGCCCTTCGGGGGAATGAGCAGTTCTTC
TRBJ1-1 16 many . TRBV5-1 CASSLAPTDLGTEAFF TGCGCCAGCAGCTTGGCCCCCACCGACCTGGGAACTGAAGCTTTCTTT
TRBJ2-3 16 . TRBD2 TRBV27 CASSHEKRGGPDTQYF TGTGCCAGCAGCCATGAAAAGCGGGGGGGCCCAGATACGCAGTATTTT
TRBJ2-3 14 . . TRBV29-1 CSVPRGVWTDTQYF TGCAGCGTGCCTCGCGGTGTGTGGACAGATACGCAGTATTTT
TRBJ1-5 15 many . TRBV5-1 CASSLDGESNQPQHF TGCGCCAGCAGCTTGGACGGGGAAAGCAATCAGCCCCAGCATTTT
TRBJ2-1 15 many . TRBV5-6 CASSRRGGNYNEQFF TGTGCCAGCAGCCGAAGGGGGGGGAACTACAATGAGCAGTTCTTC
TRBJ2-1 12 many . TRBV18 CASSPSEYEQFF TGTGCCAGCTCACCATCCGAGTATGAGCAGTTCTTC
TRBJ2-3 15 . . TRBV12-3/TRBV12-4 CASSFSEASTDTQYF TGTGCCAGCAGTTTCTCGGAAGCTAGCACAGATACGCAGTATTTT
TRBJ1-5 15 . . TRBV24-1 CATSDLLYNNQPQHF TGTGCCACCAGTGATTTGTTGTACAACAATCAGCCCCAGCATTTT
TRBJ2-7 15 many . TRBV20-1 CSARGQGPFSYEQYF TGCAGTGCTAGAGGACAAGGCCCCTTCTCCTACGAGCAGTACTTC
TRBJ2-5 11 few . TRBV20-1 CSAPTEETQYF TGCAGTGCCCCGACAGAAGAGACCCAGTACTTC
TRBJ1-1 15 . TRBD1 TRBV7-2 CASSLEYHRGAEAFF TGTGCCAGCAGCTTAGAGTATCACAGGGGGGCTGAAGCTTTCTTT
TRBJ1-6 14 many TRBD1 TRBV7-2 CASSGRDRGTPLHF TGTGCCAGCAGCGGCCGGGACAGGGGAACACCCCTCCACTTT
TRBJ2-3 15 many . TRBV12-3/TRBV12-4 CASSTHTGTTDTQYF TGTGCCAGCAGCACCCATACGGGGACCACAGATACGCAGTATTTT
TRBJ2-6 15 many . TRBV2 CASSSDRSGANVLTF TGTGCCAGCAGTTCAGATCGCTCTGGGGCCAACGTCCTGACTTTC
TRBJ2-4 14 many TRBD1 TRBV20-1 CSALDRVAKNIQYF TGCAGTGCCCTGGACAGGGTAGCCAAAAACATTCAGTACTTC
TRBJ2-4 13 many . TRBV6-5 CASSTSYEGIQYF TGTGCCAGCAGTACCTCCTACGAGGGCATTCAGTACTTC
TRBJ1-5 13 many TRBD1 TRBV20-1 CSAKTGAGQPQHF TGCAGTGCAAAGACAGGGGCGGGTCAGCCCCAGCATTTT
TRBJ2-1 12 . TRBD2 TRBV15 CATSLTSGEQFF TGTGCCACCAGCCTAACTAGCGGAGAGCAGTTCTTC
TRBJ1-1 14 few . TRBV7-9 CASRVGTVNTEAFF TGTGCCAGCAGGGTGGGTACAGTGAACACTGAAGCTTTCTTT
TRBJ2-5 13 many . TRBV20-1 CSAPQGGAETQYF TGCAGTGCACCCCAAGGGGGGGCCGAGACCCAGTACTTC
TRBJ2-1 13 . . TRBV4-1 CASSQGAGNEQFF TGCGCCAGCAGCCAAGGGGCCGGGAATGAGCAGTTCTTC
TRBJ1-4 14 many TRBD1 TRBV5-1 CASSSGTGKEKLFF TGCGCCAGCAGTTCCGGGACAGGGAAAGAAAAACTGTTTTTT
TRBJ2-1 13 many . TRBV7-8 CASLTGAYNEQFF TGTGCCAGCCTGACAGGAGCCTACAATGAGCAGTTCTTC
TRBJ2-7 14 . TRBD1 TRBV5-4 CASSRDRTSYEQYF TGTGCCAGCAGCCGGGACAGGACCTCCTACGAGCAGTACTTC
TRBJ2-5 16 . . TRBV3-1 CASSQRRDSLQETQYF TGTGCCAGCAGCCAACGGCGGGACAGCTTACAAGAGACCCAGTACTTC
TRBJ1-3 14 few . TRBV9 CASRTGSAGNTIYF TGTGCCAGCCGAACAGGGTCGGCTGGAAACACCATATATTTT
TRBJ2-7 13 many . TRBV18 CASCEQSAYEQYF TGTGCCAGCTGCGAACAGTCCGCGTACGAGCAGTACTTC
TRBJ1-1 14 few . TRBV20-1 CSAQRLGPGSEAFF TGCAGTGCCCAGCGATTAGGACCGGGGAGTGAAGCTTTCTTT
TRBJ1-5 14 . TRBD1 TRBV20-1 CSASGDRGYQPQHF TGCAGTGCTAGTGGGGACAGGGGATACCAGCCCCAGCATTTT
TRBJ2-3 15 many TRBD2 TRBV7-2 CASTTYLAGGLTQYF TGTGCCAGCACCACTTACCTAGCGGGGGGGTTAACGCAGTATTTT
TRBJ1-5 13 many . TRBV7-2 CASSLRLDQPQHF TGTGCCAGCAGCTTACGTCTAGATCAGCCCCAGCATTTT
TRBJ2-7 15 many TRBD2 TRBV11-2 CASSLGTSLVYEQYF TGTGCCAGCAGCTTAGGGACTAGTTTAGTCTACGAGCAGTACTTC
TRBJ2-3 15 many . TRBV10-3 CAIKGRLEFTDTQYF TGTGCCATCAAGGGTAGACTAGAGTTCACAGATACGCAGTATTTT